This T cell receptor beta chain originates from a study of T-cell memory formation after mild COVID-19. Trimming cost V 4 bases and J 0 bases, with 12 bases left between them. The CDR3 runs 15 residues. The V gene's germline CDR1 is SGHVS and CDR2 FNYEAQ. TCRdb reprocessed the 5' RACE reads with MiXCR, giving one entry per CDR3 protein. Of a few hundred thousand distinct CDR3 sequences listed, roughly 16% are singletons. This clonotype turned up a few times. The sample comprised PBMCs or a T cell subset sorted from them (not recorded which). This chain joins TRBV7-6 and TRBJ1-1; perhaps TRBD1 as D (5 bases). The receptor was isolated from a young man who had mild COVID-19 (a few samples of this study predate the infection). Cell type and time point are not known. Written as DNA, the CDR3 is TGTGCCAGCAGCTCCATTGGGGGAATGAACACTGAAGCTTTCTTT. Translated: CASSSIGGMNTEAFF.